This T cell receptor beta chain derives from a study of T cells in Graves' hyperthyroidism and ophthalmopathy. At the level of the study: Peripheral blood was obtained at initial diagnosis, preceding any treatment.

Trimming took 0 bases from V and 0 from J, leaving 21 bases between them. The germline V gene has CDR1 SNHLY and CDR2 FYNNEI. The length of the CDR3 is 20 residues. RNA transcripts served as the template for amplifying TCR beta CDR3 regions. With the HTBI primer set, the TCR CDR3 went through a first round of RT-PCR. TCRdb re-derived calls from the multiplex PCR reads in MiXCR, one entry per CDR3 protein. Among more than 450,000 distinct CDR3 sequences listed, 14% were seen once. The table lists this clonotype with many counts. Participants, patients aged 18 to 65, had newly diagnosed hyperthyroidism with a duration under 2 months. Uncontrolled infection, other autoimmune disease, pregnancy and lactation each barred patients from inclusion.

This chain joins TRBV2 and TRBJ1-5; the D is unclear. This TCR was sampled from a woman aged 35 to 49 with Graves' hyperthyroidism. What was sequenced was blood. The chain's CDR3 is CASSEALLPEARTSNQPQHF. CDR3 sequence (DNA): TGTGCCAGCAGTGAAGCGCTTCTCCCAGAGGCCCGGACTAGCAATCAGCCCCAGCATTTT.